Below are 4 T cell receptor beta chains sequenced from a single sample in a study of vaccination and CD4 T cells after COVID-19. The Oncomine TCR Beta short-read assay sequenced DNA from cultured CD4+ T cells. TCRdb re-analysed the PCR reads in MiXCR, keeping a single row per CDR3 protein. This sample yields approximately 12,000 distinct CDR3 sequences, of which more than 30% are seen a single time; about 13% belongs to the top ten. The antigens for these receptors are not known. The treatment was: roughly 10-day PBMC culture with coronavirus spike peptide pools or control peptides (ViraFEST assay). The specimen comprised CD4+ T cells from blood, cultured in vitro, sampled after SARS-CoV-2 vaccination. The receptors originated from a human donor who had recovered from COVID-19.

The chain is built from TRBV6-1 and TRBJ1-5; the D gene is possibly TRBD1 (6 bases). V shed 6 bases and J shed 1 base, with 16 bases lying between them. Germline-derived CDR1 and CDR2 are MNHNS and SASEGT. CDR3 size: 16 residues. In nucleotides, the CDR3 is TGTGCCAGCAGCCCGCCCCAGAGGGGGAGCAATCAGCCCCAGCATTTT. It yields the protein CASSPPQRGSNQPQHF.

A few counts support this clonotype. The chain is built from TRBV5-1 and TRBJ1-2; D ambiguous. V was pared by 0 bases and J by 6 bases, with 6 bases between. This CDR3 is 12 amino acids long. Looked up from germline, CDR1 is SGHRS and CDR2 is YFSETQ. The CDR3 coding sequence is TGCGCCAGCAGCTTGGCCCAGGATGGCTACACCTTC. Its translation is CASSLAQDGYTF.

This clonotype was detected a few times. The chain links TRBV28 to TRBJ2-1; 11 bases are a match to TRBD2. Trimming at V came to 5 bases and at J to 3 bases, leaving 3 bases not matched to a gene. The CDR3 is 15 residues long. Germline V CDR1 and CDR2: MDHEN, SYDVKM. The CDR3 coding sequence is TGTGCCAGCAGTACACTAGCGGGAGACTACAATGAGCAGTTCTTC. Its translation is CASSTLAGDYNEQFF.

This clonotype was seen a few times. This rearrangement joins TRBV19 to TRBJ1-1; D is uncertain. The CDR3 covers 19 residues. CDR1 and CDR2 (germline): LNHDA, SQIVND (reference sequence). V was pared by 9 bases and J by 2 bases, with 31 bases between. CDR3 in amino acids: CASRDLSWSPQRDNTEAFF. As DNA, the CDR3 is TGTGCCAGCCGAGACCTGTCCTGGAGCCCACAGAGAGACAACACTGAAGCTTTCTTT.